Below are 11 T cell receptor beta chains sequenced from a single sample in a study of T cell changes during pregnancy in multiple sclerosis. Generated by immunoSEQ multiplex PCR, the TCRdb table keeps only in-frame clones and is missing some. The sample has under 90,000 clones, about 91% seen once. The input for sequencing was peripheral blood, taken in the second trimester of pregnancy. The receptor set was obtained from a female donor in good health, enrolled as a control in a pregnancy study.

The CDR3 nucleotides are TGTGCCAGCAGTCACAAACGACCAAGGAGGCGAGGAGAAAGCACTGAAGCTTTCTTT. Translated: CASSHKRPRRRGESTEAFF. The V call is TRBV28, the J call TRBJ1-1, with D unresolved. The germline gives CDR1 MDHEN, CDR2 SYDVKM. Trimming removed 5 bases at V and 4 bases at J, with 29 bases between. The length of the CDR3 is 19 residues.

The genes are TRBV25-1 and TRBJ2-2, with D perhaps TRBD2 (6 bases). The germline V and J ends were trimmed by 2 bases and 6 bases, with 10 bases remaining between them. The CDR3 runs 14 residues. The germline V gene has CDR1 MGHDK and CDR2 SYGVNS. CDR3 region: CASSERGGAGELFF. CDR3 nucleotides: TGTGCCAGCAGTGAAAGGGGAGGCGCCGGGGAGCTGTTTTTT. The variable domain in full, completed from reference TRBV25-1 and TRBJ2-2, reads EADIYQTPRYLVIGTGKKITLECSQTMGHDKMYWYQQDPGMELHLIHYSYGVNSTEKGDLSSESTVSRIRTEHFPLTLESARPSHTSQYLCASSERGGAGELFFGEGSRLTVL.

This chain's CDR3 is CASSSLVEAGSSYF. In DNA form, the CDR3 reads TGTGCCAGCAGTTCCCTTGTTGAAGCGGGGTCCTCGTATTTT. The rearrangement links TRBV6-6 to TRBJ2-3, with TRBD2 identical over 7 bases. With 4 bases clipped from V and 14 bases from J, the junction kept 15 bases outside the gene matches. The CDR3 totals 14 residues. Germline values: CDR1 MNHNY, CDR2 SVGAGI (reference sequence).

This chain uses TRBV2 with TRBJ2-1; 12 bases line up with TRBD1. Germline V gene data show CDR1 as SNHLY and CDR2 as FYNNEI. This CDR3 region has 13 residues. V gave up 5 bases and J gave up 10 bases; unmatched junction bases: 3. The CDR3 sequence: CASSTGQGAEQFF. The CDR3 region has the DNA TGTGCCAGCAGTACGGGACAGGGGGCAGAGCAGTTCTTC.

The genes are TRBV11-3 and TRBJ2-1; tentatively, D is TRBD2 (6 bases). Trimming left V 5 bases short and J 2 bases short, with 16 bases between. Germline V gene sequence: CDR1 SGHNT, CDR2 YENEEA. The CDR3 sequence is 16 residues long. The CDR3 is CASSPTLSGTYNEQFF. DNA for the CDR3: TGTGCCAGCAGCCCTACACTTAGCGGAACCTACAATGAGCAGTTCTTC.

V and J are TRBV11-2 and TRBJ1-1, with TRBD1 identical over 8 bases. This CDR3 has 14 residues. Germline loops: CDR1 SGHAT, CDR2 FQNNGV. V shed 3 bases, J shed 2 bases, and the junction held 2 bases outside the gene matches. Here the CDR3 DNA reads TGTGCCAGCAGCTTGACAGGGGCTAACACTGAAGCTTTCTTT. Translation: CASSLTGANTEAFF.

This clone occurred once. The genes are TRBV11-2 and TRBJ2-1, with D maybe TRBD2 (6 bases). V lost 4 bases and J 5 bases, leaving 15 bases between the germline ends. CDR1 is SGHAT, CDR2 FQNNGV, per germline. There are 15 residues in the CDR3. For the CDR3, the DNA is TGTGCCAGCAGCTCGCGACTAGTTTTCCACAATGAGCAGTTCTTC. The encoded protein is CASSSRLVFHNEQFF.

J is TRBJ2-7 and V is TRBV6-5; D not resolved. Trimming removed 0 bases at V and 1 base at J, with 4 bases between. There are 13 residues in the CDR3. CDR1 and CDR2 from the germline V gene are MNHEY and SVGAGI. The CDR3 DNA reads as TGTGCCAGCAGTTACTCAGAGTCCTACGAGCAGTACTTC. Its protein product is CASSYSESYEQYF.

In nucleotides, the CDR3 is TGTGCCAGCAGCCCCCCTCTCGGCCAGGTGTCCTACGAGCAGTACTTC. Amino acids: CASSPPLGQVSYEQYF. The genes are TRBV7-9 and TRBJ2-7, with D unclear. V was cut by 5 bases and J by 1 base, with 18 bases left in between. Per germline, CDR1 SEHNR and CDR2 FQNEAQ (reference sequence). The CDR3 has 16 residues.

V is TRBV6-5 and J is TRBJ1-2; perhaps TRBD1 as D (5 bases). The CDR3 sequence is 12 residues long. Between the trimmed V and J ends, which lost 2 bases and 6 bases, there was a span of 7 bases. Germline CDR1 is MNHEY and CDR2 is SVGAGI. The CDR3, as DNA: TGTGCCAGCAGTTACCGGGGGGATGGCTACACCTTC. Amino acid sequence: CASSYRGDGYTF.

V and J are TRBV19 and TRBJ1-5; D is uncertain. The CDR3 length is 15 residues. The germline CDR1 and CDR2 sequences are LNHDA and SQIVND (reference sequence). The V and J ends lost 0 bases and 2 bases respectively, with 8 bases between them. As DNA, the CDR3 is TGTGCCAGTAGTATAGAAGAACGGGGCAATCAGCCCCAGCATTTT. This encodes CASSIEERGNQPQHF.